The 28 T cell receptor beta chains listed next were all sequenced from one sample in a study of shared clonotypes between healthy human individuals. Terminally differentiated effector memory CD45RA+ cells were left out of the naive CD8 fraction, which was CD45RO-negative and positively selected for CCR7. TCRdb keeps only in-frame clones here, not all; method: immunoSEQ multiplex PCR. The repertoire holds about 2.2 million clones, with roughly 91% as singletons. Sequencing input: naive CD8+ T cells from PBMCs. These TCRs come from a young man in good health. Some clones in this sample may be carry-over from other donors' samples.

The chain recombines TRBV28 with TRBJ2-1; 9 nucleotides match TRBD1. This CDR3 comprises 14 residues. V lost 6 bases, J lost 8 bases, and 8 bases stayed unmatched. Germline CDR1 reads MDHEN; CDR2 reads SYDVKM. The CDR3 region is CASRIRQGVYEQFF. For the CDR3, the DNA is TGTGCCAGCAGAATCCGACAGGGGGTGTATGAGCAGTTCTTC. Full variable domain (rest looked up from reference TRBV28 and TRBJ2-1): DVKVTQSSRYLVKRTGEKVFLECVQDMDHENMFWYRQDPGLGLRLIYFSYDVKMKEKGDIPEGYSVSREKKERFSLILESASTNQTSMYLCASRIRQGVYEQFFGPGTRLTVL.

V is TRBV6-5 and J is TRBJ1-5; 7 bases are shared with TRBD1. There are 14 residues in the CDR3. V was clipped by 7 bases and J by 5 bases; unmatched bases: 8. Germline V CDR1 and CDR2: MNHEY, SVGAGI. The CDR3 sequence is CASNQQGPDQPQHF. DNA of the CDR3: TGTGCCAGCAATCAACAGGGGCCAGATCAGCCCCAGCATTTT.

The chain carries TRBV9 and TRBJ2-6; no clear D gene. CDR1 SGDLS and CDR2 YYNGEE come from the germline V gene. Deletions cut 2 bases from V and 0 bases from J, with 21 bases between. This CDR3 comprises 20 residues. Written as DNA, the CDR3 is TGTGCCAGCAGCGTGTGGGGTCTAGTAACCCCTAGCTCTGGGGCCAACGTCCTGACTTTC. This encodes CASSVWGLVTPSSGANVLTF.

Here the CDR3 DNA reads TGTGCCAGCAGCTTCGGGCTAGCGGGAGAACAGGAGCAGTTCTTC. It is translated as CASSFGLAGEQEQFF. J is TRBJ2-1 and V is TRBV7-9, with TRBD2 identical over 10 bases. The CDR3 loop spans 15 amino acids. The V segment lost 3 bases and the J segment 10 bases; nucleotides outside the gene matches: 9. Germline-derived CDR1 and CDR2 are SEHNR and FQNEAQ (reference sequence).

The rearrangement links TRBV25-1 to TRBJ2-7, with TRBD2 matching 10 bases. Looked up from germline, CDR1 is MGHDK and CDR2 is SYGVNS. After removal of 2 bases from V and 4 bases from J, the junction contained 8 bases not matched to a gene. There are 16 residues in the CDR3. The CDR3 nucleotides read TGTGCCAGCAGTGAACTAGCGGGAGTCGGCCCTTACGAGCAGTACTTC. It is translated as CASSELAGVGPYEQYF.

This clone was seen only once. This chain uses TRBV5-5 with TRBJ2-7, with 8 bases identical to TRBD1. This CDR3 is built from 13 residues. J was trimmed by 7 bases and V by 0 bases; bases with no gene match: 3. Germline V gives CDR1 SGHKS, CDR2 YYEKEE (reference sequence). The DNA for the CDR3 is TGTGCCAGCAGCTTGGTGACAGGGGAAGAGCAGTACTTC. Protein sequence: CASSLVTGEEQYF. Looking up the rest from reference TRBV5-5 and TRBJ2-7 gives the full variable domain: DAGVTQSPTHLIKTRGQQVTLRCSPISGHKSVSWYQQVLGQGPQFIFQYYEKEERGRGNFPDRFSARQFPNYSSELNVNALLLGDSALYLCASSLVTGEEQYFGPGTRLTVT.

The chain carries TRBV7-6 and TRBJ2-7, with TRBD1 identical over 7 bases. The CDR3 consists of 16 residues. With 1 base clipped from V and 2 bases from J, the junction kept 8 bases outside the gene matches. CDR1 SGHVS and CDR2 FNYEAQ come from the germline V gene. This CDR3 reads CASSLGTQGQTYEQYF. The CDR3 DNA sequence: TGTGCCAGCAGCTTAGGTACACAGGGGCAAACCTACGAGCAGTACTTC.

The chain uses TRBV9 and TRBJ2-2, with 10 bases fitting TRBD1. CDR3 length: 15 amino acids. Unmatched junction bases numbered 3, after V lost 2 bases and J lost 5 bases. CDR1 SGDLS and CDR2 YYNGEE come from the germline V gene. CDR3 loop: CASSVGQGTTGELFF. In DNA form, the CDR3 reads TGTGCCAGCAGCGTGGGACAGGGGACGACCGGGGAGCTGTTTTTT.

The chain couples TRBV5-4 to TRBJ2-7; the D is unclear. The V gene lost 3 bases and the J gene lost 3 bases, with 4 bases spanning the gap. Germline V gene sequence: CDR1 SGHNT, CDR2 YYREEE (reference sequence). This CDR3 spans 11 amino acids. The CDR3 sequence is CASSSGYEQYF. CDR3 DNA: TGTGCCAGCAGCTCCGGCTACGAGCAGTACTTC.

The V gene is TRBV28, the J gene TRBJ2-2, with D possibly TRBD1 on 6 matching bases. This CDR3 is 15 amino acids long. Trimming pared 3 bases from V and 1 base from J, leaving 9 bases between. Germline V gene sequence: CDR1 MDHEN, CDR2 SYDVKM. The chain's CDR3 is CASSFWGQNTGELFF. The DNA of the CDR3 is TGTGCCAGCAGTTTTTGGGGACAGAACACCGGGGAGCTGTTTTTT.

The count of this clone is one. The V and J genes are TRBV19 and TRBJ2-5; D perhaps matches TRBD1 (6 bases). CDR1 is LNHDA and CDR2 is SQIVND in the germline V gene (reference sequence). The V gene lost 5 bases and the J gene lost 7 bases, with 20 bases spanning the gap. The CDR3 is made up of 15 amino acids. The CDR3 protein is CASSPSIRTAMTQYF. The CDR3 bases are TGTGCCAGTAGTCCTTCAATCCGGACAGCAATGACCCAGTACTTC.

The chain is built from TRBV30 and TRBJ2-7; D ambiguous. V was shortened by 4 bases and J by 7 bases, with 11 bases between the two germline ends. The CDR3 length is 11 residues. Germline lookup yields CDR1 GTSNPN and CDR2 SVGIG (reference sequence). CDR3 in DNA: TGTGCCTGGAACTTCGTAGGGGAGCAGTACTTC. Translation gives CAWNFVGEQYF. The whole variable domain, remainder taken from reference TRBV30 and TRBJ2-7, is SQTIHQWPATLVQPVGSPLSLECTVEGTSNPNLYWYRQAAGRGLQLLFYSVGIGQISSEVPQNLSASRPQDRQFILSSKKLLLSDSGFYLCAWNFVGEQYFGPGTRLTVT.

This rearrangement joins TRBV7-9 to TRBJ2-5; possible D gene TRBD2, 5 bases. The germline CDR1 and CDR2 sequences are SEHNR and FQNEAQ (reference sequence). The CDR3 has 14 residues. The V gene lost 1 base and the J gene lost 2 bases, with 8 bases spanning the gap. The CDR3 sequence: CASSLVEGQETQYF. CDR3 nucleotides: TGTGCCAGCAGCTTAGTTGAGGGACAAGAGACCCAGTACTTC.

The chain combines TRBV19 with TRBJ1-1, with 9 nucleotides matching TRBD1. V lost 4 bases to trimming and J lost 4 bases; unmatched junction nucleotides: 7. Germline V gene sequence: CDR1 LNHDA, CDR2 SQIVND (reference sequence). This CDR3 has 15 residues. The CDR3 DNA sequence: TGTGCCAGTAGTAGTACTCCGACAGGGGGCACTGAAGCTTTCTTT. Translated: CASSSTPTGGTEAFF.

This chain joins TRBV4-1 and TRBJ2-1, with a weak D call TRBD2 (6 bases). The CDR3 sequence is 15 residues long. Germline CDR1 reads MGHRA; CDR2 reads YSYEKL. V lost 1 base and J 6 bases, leaving 13 bases between the germline ends. The CDR3 reads CASSQVEGAGNEQFF. CDR3 nucleotide sequence: TGCGCCAGCAGCCAAGTGGAGGGAGCCGGCAATGAGCAGTTCTTC.

This chain uses TRBV11-3 with TRBJ1-1; D is perhaps TRBD1 (5 bases). This CDR3 contains 12 residues. Germline V CDR1 and CDR2: SGHNT, YENEEA. Trimming removed 7 bases at V and 1 base at J, with 7 bases between. The CDR3 sequence: CASKGRNTEAFF. The CDR3 DNA reads as TGTGCCAGCAAGGGGAGGAACACTGAAGCTTTCTTT.

This chain joins TRBV7-9 and TRBJ1-1, with D tentatively TRBD1 (5 bases). The CDR3 has 15 amino acids. The germline gives CDR1 SEHNR, CDR2 FQNEAQ (reference sequence). Trimming removed 4 bases from V and 6 bases from J, with 18 bases in between. CDR3 protein: CASSSPGQGGPEAFF. CDR3 bases: TGTGCCAGCAGCTCCCCAGGGCAGGGTGGGCCTGAAGCTTTCTTT.

The chain is built from TRBV5-5 and TRBJ2-7; perhaps TRBD1 as D (5 bases). The CDR3 length is 13 residues. Deletions cut 3 bases from V and 3 bases from J, with 10 bases between. Germline loops: CDR1 SGHKS, CDR2 YYEKEE (reference sequence). The CDR3, as DNA: TGTGCCAGCAGCTCTAACAGGTACTACGAGCAGTACTTC. It is translated as CASSSNRYYEQYF.

The chain recombines TRBV28 with TRBJ2-7; 7 positions match TRBD2. CDR1 MDHEN and CDR2 SYDVKM come from the germline V gene. CDR3 length equals 14 residues. Trimming cost V 8 bases and J 2 bases; bases outside gene matches: 9. The CDR3 region is CASRRASGTYEQYF. In DNA form, the CDR3 reads TGTGCCAGCCGCCGGGCTAGCGGTACCTACGAGCAGTACTTC.

This chain connects TRBV5-1 to TRBJ2-7; 7 bases align to TRBD2. The CDR3 sequence is 15 residues long. Germline V gene lookup returns CDR1 SGHRS and CDR2 YFSETQ. J lost 3 bases, V lost 4 bases, and 10 bases had no gene match. In DNA, the CDR3 is TGCGCCAGCAGCGCCATGGCTAGCGGCCTCTACGAGCAGTACTTC. Its protein product is CASSAMASGLYEQYF.

The V gene is TRBV29-1, the J gene TRBJ1-1; D remains unclear. From germline, CDR1 is SQVTM and CDR2 ANQGSEA. This CDR3 is built from 12 residues. Deletions cut 2 bases from V and 5 bases from J, with 9 bases between. The CDR3 nucleotides read TGCAGCGTTGAACAACAGAAAACTGAAGCTTTCTTT. It translates to CSVEQQKTEAFF.

This clone was picked up one time. V usage is TRBV4-1 and J usage is TRBJ2-1, with no clear D. Germline V lookup: CDR1 MGHRA, CDR2 YSYEKL. CDR3 length: 14 residues. Trimming removed 1 base at V and 7 bases at J, with 11 bases between. Written as DNA, the CDR3 is TGCGCCAGCAGCCAAGGTCCCGGCACGAATGAGCAGTTCTTC. Its translation is CASSQGPGTNEQFF.

The chain joins TRBV13 to TRBJ2-5; D is ambiguous. CDR1 is PRHDT, CDR2 FYEKMQ, per germline (reference sequence). CDR3 size: 14 residues. The ends were cut back, 5 bases at V and 5 bases at J, with 15 bases in the middle. The CDR3 nucleotides are TGTGCCAGCAGCCACGGATCGCGCCGGGAGACCCAGTACTTC. This sequence encodes CASSHGSRRETQYF.

The chain combines TRBV27 with TRBJ2-1; tentative D call: TRBD2 (5 bases). Per germline, CDR1 MNHEY and CDR2 SMNVEV (reference sequence). V lost 1 base, J lost 9 bases, and 13 bases lay in between. The CDR3 sequence is 14 residues long. This chain's CDR3 is CASSLYTPLAEQFF. The CDR3 region has the DNA TGTGCCAGCAGTTTATACACCCCCCTAGCTGAGCAGTTCTTC.

The J gene is TRBJ2-5, the V gene TRBV7-9, with no clear D. Germline-derived CDR1 and CDR2 are SEHNR and FQNEAQ (reference sequence). V was shortened by 6 bases and J by 4 bases, with 12 bases between the two germline ends. This CDR3 is built from 13 residues. CDR3 sequence: CASRQLAGETQYF. CDR3 nucleotide sequence: TGTGCCAGCAGGCAGTTGGCTGGAGAGACCCAGTACTTC.

The chain uses TRBV4-3 and TRBJ2-1, with 14 bases matching TRBD2. The germline V gene has CDR1 LGHNA and CDR2 YSLEER. The length of the CDR3 is 17 residues. With 3 bases clipped from V and 7 bases from J, the junction kept 8 bases outside the gene matches. CDR3 amino acids: CASSQVGLAGDKNEQFF. DNA for the CDR3: TGCGCCAGCAGCCAGGTGGGACTAGCGGGGGATAAAAATGAGCAGTTCTTC.

This sequence joins TRBV7-6 and TRBJ2-2; no clear D gene. Looked up from germline, CDR1 is SGHVS and CDR2 is FNYEAQ. CDR3 size: 17 residues. Trimming removed 4 bases at V and 1 base at J, with 16 bases between. The CDR3 region is CASSSNRFAENTGELFF. The CDR3 coding sequence is TGTGCCAGCAGCTCAAACCGGTTCGCAGAGAACACCGGGGAGCTGTTTTTT.

The J gene is TRBJ2-5, the V gene TRBV19; 8 bases line up with TRBD2. The CDR3 is 15 amino acids. V shed 4 bases, J shed 2 bases, and the junction held 6 bases outside the gene matches. The germline V gene encodes CDR1 LNHDA and CDR2 SQIVND (reference sequence). The CDR3 region is CASSTRTSFQETQYF. The CDR3 DNA reads as TGTGCCAGTAGTACCCGGACTAGCTTTCAAGAGACCCAGTACTTC.